The present entry profiles one TCR beta chain with its context. Antigen unknown. These data come from a study of shared clonotypes between healthy human individuals. Study-wide points: Sequencing depth was expected to affect clonotype sharing among donors.

Only CD45RO-negative cells positively selected for CCR7 counted as naive CD8 cells, so terminally differentiated effector memory CD45RA+ cells were excluded. The CDR3 runs to 15 residues. Germline V gene sequence: CDR1 SEHNR, CDR2 FQNEAQ (reference sequence). Trimming shortened V by 0 bases and J by 1 base, and 9 bases separated the two germline ends. For sorted subsets, approximately 0.2 ug DNA per replicate equaled approximately 32,000 T cell genomes. Original analysis: From ImmunoSEQ came sequences covering only the junction and carrying no quality scores, so filtering differed. The table came from immunoSEQ multiplex PCR; TCRdb's copy has only in-frame clones and leaves some out. That table is the source of V, J and clone size, and D and trimming were worked out from the DNA. The data hold 2 million to 2.5 million clones, with approximately 95% observed a single time.

The receptor was isolated from a man aged 18 to 30 in good health. The source material was naive CD8+ T cells sorted from blood. V and J are TRBV7-9 and TRBJ1-1; D unclear. CDR3 residues: CASSLARITNTEAFF. CDR3 DNA: TGTGCCAGCAGCTTAGCGCGGATCACGAACACTGAAGCTTTCTTT.